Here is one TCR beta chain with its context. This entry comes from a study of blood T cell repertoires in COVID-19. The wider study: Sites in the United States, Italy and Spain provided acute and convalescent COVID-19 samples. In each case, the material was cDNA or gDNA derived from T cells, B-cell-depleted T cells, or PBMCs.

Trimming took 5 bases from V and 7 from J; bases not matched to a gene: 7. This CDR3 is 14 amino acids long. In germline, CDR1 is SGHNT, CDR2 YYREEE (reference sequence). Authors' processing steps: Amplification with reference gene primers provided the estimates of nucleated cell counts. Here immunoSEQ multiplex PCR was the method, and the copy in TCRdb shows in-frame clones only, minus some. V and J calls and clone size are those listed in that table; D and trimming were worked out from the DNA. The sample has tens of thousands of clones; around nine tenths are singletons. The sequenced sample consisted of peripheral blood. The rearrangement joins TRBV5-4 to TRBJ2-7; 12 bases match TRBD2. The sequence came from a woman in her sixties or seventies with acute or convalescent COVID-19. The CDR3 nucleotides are TGTGCCAGCAGGGATCCGACTAGCGGGAGTGAGCAGTACTTC. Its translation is CASRDPTSGSEQYF.